This TCR beta chain derives from a study of blood T cell repertoires in COVID-19. Study context: The origin of the acute and convalescent COVID-19 samples was the United States, Italy and Spain. T cells, B-cell-depleted T cells, or PBMCs provided the cDNA or gDNA that served as material.

CDR1 is LNHNV, CDR2 YYDKDF, per germline (reference sequence). The CDR3 has 16 amino acids. Trimming cost V 0 bases and J 1 base, with 10 bases left between them. Original data processing: Amplification with reference gene primers provided the estimates of nucleated cell counts. Clones were sequenced by immunoSEQ multiplex PCR, and TCRdb holds only the in-frame ones, with some missing. Clonal size and the V and J genes are those of that table, whereas D and trimming came from the DNA. The table has around 170,000 clones, around 86% seen once. Sequencing input: peripheral blood. This TCR was recovered from a woman in her twenties or thirties with active or convalescent COVID-19. V is TRBV15 and J is TRBJ1-5; unclear D gene. Here the CDR3 reads CATSREPAISNQPQHF. The DNA for the CDR3 is TGTGCCACCAGCAGAGAGCCTGCGATAAGCAATCAGCCCCAGCATTTT. The complete variable domain, with remaining parts taken from reference TRBV15 and TRBJ1-5, reads DAMVIQNPRYQVTQFGKPVTLSCSQTLNHNVMYWYQQKSSQAPKLLFHYYDKDFNNEADTPDNFQSRRPNTSFCFLDIRSPGLGDTAMYLCATSREPAISNQPQHFGDGTRLSIL.